This entry lists 27 T cell receptor beta chains sequenced from one sample in a study of cytomegalovirus exposure and HLA in healthy donors (dated 2017 in TCRdb). The method behind the library was the immunoSEQ multiplex PCR assay. The multiplex PCR relied on a mix of 60 forward primers for TCR Vbeta segments and 13 reverse primers for TCR Jbeta segments. TCRdb holds this immuneACCESS table with in-frame rearrangements only. Some clones are missing; in checked studies, unresolved V genes explain under half, and the rest has no known cause. The sample profile shows 150,000 to 200,000 clones; around 86% of them were found once. Approximately 1.8% of the sample rests with the top ten. Sequenced material: PBMCs. These receptors were collected from a human donor in good health.

The CDR3 DNA reads TGTGCCAGCAGCCGACTCACAGGGGGCATCTCTGAAGCTTTCTTT. Amino acid sequence: CASSRLTGGISEAFF. The rearrangement links TRBV7-9 to TRBJ1-1, with TRBD1 identical over 9 bases. V lost 5 bases to trimming and J lost 6 bases; unmatched junction nucleotides: 10. CDR3 length equals 15 residues. Germline CDR1 and CDR2: SEHNR and FQNEAQ (reference sequence). The full variable domain, completed using reference TRBV7-9 and TRBJ1-1, is DTGVSQNPRHKITKRGQNVTFRCDPISEHNRLYWYRQTLGQGPEFLTYFQNEAQLEKSRLLSDRFSAERPKGSFSTLEIQRTEQGDSAMYLCASSRLTGGISEAFFGQGTRLTVV.

The chain employs TRBV27 and TRBJ1-6; 7 nucleotides agree with TRBD1. V was clipped by 5 bases and J by 0 bases; unmatched bases: 7. This CDR3 is built from 17 residues. Per the germline V gene, CDR1 is MNHEY and CDR2 is SMNVEV (reference sequence). The CDR3 DNA reads as TGTGCCAGCAGTACGAGACAGGGTGGCTCCTATAATTCACCCCTCCACTTT. It is translated as CASSTRQGGSYNSPLHF.

The rearrangement links TRBV2 to TRBJ2-3; D perhaps matches TRBD1 (5 bases). The germline CDR1 and CDR2 sequences are SNHLY and FYNNEI. This CDR3 has 13 amino acids. Trimming removed 4 bases from V and 5 bases from J, with 10 bases in between. CDR3 nucleotides: TGTGCCAGCAGTGCAGGGATTCTAGATACGCAGTATTTT. It is translated as CASSAGILDTQYF.

This clone appeared a few times. The chain carries TRBV19 and TRBJ2-2; TRBD1 matches 8 bases. V trimming: 1 base; J trimming: 4 bases; junction bases outside the gene matches: 5. The CDR3 runs 16 residues. Germline CDR1 reads LNHDA; CDR2 reads SQIVND (reference sequence). The CDR3 protein is CASSIVPDRVTGELFF. DNA for the CDR3: TGTGCCAGTAGTATAGTTCCGGACAGGGTCACCGGGGAGCTGTTTTTT.

The genes are TRBV5-1 and TRBJ2-3; 8 nucleotides line up with TRBD2. Trimming at V came to 1 base and at J to 1 base, leaving 2 bases not matched to a gene. CDR1 and CDR2 (germline): SGHRS, YFSETQ. The CDR3 is 15 amino acids. CDR3: CASSLLSGGTDTQYF. As DNA, the CDR3 is TGCGCCAGCAGCTTGCTTAGCGGGGGCACAGATACGCAGTATTTT.

The rearrangement joins TRBV6-5 to TRBJ1-2, with TRBD1 as a possible D gene (5 bases). The CDR3 runs to 13 residues. The ends were cut back, 4 bases at V and 3 bases at J, with 9 bases in the middle. Germline loops: CDR1 MNHEY, CDR2 SVGAGI. CDR3 nucleotides: TGTGCCAGCAGTTTCGGGGGGGACTATGGCTACACCTTC. This gives the protein CASSFGGDYGYTF.

The chain uses TRBV5-6 and TRBJ1-2; no clear D gene. CDR1 and CDR2 (germline): SGHDT, YYEEEE. The CDR3 is 12 amino acids. Trimming cost V 1 base and J 3 bases, with 4 bases left between them. CDR3 DNA sequence: TGTGCCAGCAGCTTGTTAGACTATGGCTACACCTTC. It is translated as CASSLLDYGYTF.

This clone has just a few counts. The rearrangement joins TRBV5-6 to TRBJ1-2; D call uncertain. The length of the CDR3 is 15 residues. Germline CDR1 SGHDT, CDR2 YYEEEE. V was trimmed by 2 bases and J by 4 bases, leaving 15 bases between them. The CDR3 DNA is TGTGCCAGCAGCTTATTGAGTATCCCCCTCTATGGCTACACCTTC. It is translated as CASSLLSIPLYGYTF.

The chain joins TRBV2 to TRBJ2-5; D is unclear. Per the germline V gene, CDR1 is SNHLY and CDR2 is FYNNEI. The V end lost 2 bases, the J end lost 5 bases, and 12 bases lay between the germline ends. CDR3 length: 14 residues. CDR3 nucleotide sequence: TGTGCCAGCAGTGAAACAGTGGATGGGGAGACCCAGTACTTC. It translates to CASSETVDGETQYF.

The chain links TRBV4-1 to TRBJ1-5, with D unclear. Germline V gene data show CDR1 as MGHRA and CDR2 as YSYEKL. The CDR3 runs to 16 residues. V lost 1 base and J lost 5, with 15 bases in between. The CDR3 is CASSQGRGPEYQPQHF. The CDR3 coding sequence is TGCGCCAGCAGCCAAGGCCGTGGGCCGGAATATCAGCCCCAGCATTTT.

The chain is built from TRBV6-4 and TRBJ2-1, with TRBD2 matching over 9 bases. The CDR3 runs 16 residues. The germline gives CDR1 MRHNA, CDR2 SNTAGT. V was clipped by 4 bases and J by 2 bases; unmatched bases: 6. CDR3 DNA sequence: TGTGCCAGCAGTGCTGAAGGCGGGGGGGCCTACAATGAGCAGTTCTTC. It is translated as CASSAEGGGAYNEQFF.

The V and J genes are TRBV11-1 and TRBJ2-1, with TRBD2 as a possible D gene (8 bases). The germline V gene has CDR1 SGHAT and CDR2 FQDESV (reference sequence). The CDR3 consists of 16 residues. The V end lost 2 bases, the J end lost 3 bases, and 14 bases lay between the germline ends. The chain's CDR3 is CASSLRGRGVYNEQFF. In nucleotides, the CDR3 is TGTGCCAGCAGCTTAAGGGGGCGGGGGGTCTACAATGAGCAGTTCTTC.

Written as DNA, the CDR3 is TGCGCCAGCAGCTTGGCGGAGGGGAACCCCTATGGCTACACCTTC. This sequence encodes CASSLAEGNPYGYTF. The V gene is TRBV5-1, the J gene TRBJ1-2; a weak D match, TRBD1 (5 bases). The V end lost 0 bases, the J end lost 4 bases, and 13 bases lay between the germline ends. This CDR3 is built from 15 residues. CDR1 is SGHRS and CDR2 is YFSETQ in the germline V gene.

The rearrangement uses TRBV19 and TRBJ1-1; 8 nucleotides align to TRBD1. The CDR3 consists of 16 residues. The V gene end was trimmed by 7 bases and the J gene end by 5 bases; junction bases not matched to a gene: 15. Germline V CDR1 and CDR2: LNHDA, SQIVND (reference sequence). In DNA, the CDR3 is TGTGCCAGTATCCTAAGGACAGGGCCCGTTGGGACTGAAGCTTTCTTT. Residues: CASILRTGPVGTEAFF. The complete variable domain, with remaining parts taken from reference TRBV19 and TRBJ1-1, reads DGGITQSPKYLFRKEGQNVTLSCEQNLNHDAMYWYRQDPGQGLRLIYYSQIVNDFQKGDIAEGYSVSREKKESFPLTVTSAQKNPTAFYLCASILRTGPVGTEAFFGQGTRLTVV.

This clone came up a few times. The gene calls are TRBV5-1 and TRBJ2-7, with a possible D match to TRBD1 (6 bases). CDR1 is SGHRS, CDR2 YFSETQ, per germline. This CDR3 is 14 amino acids long. V was trimmed by 0 bases and J by 1 base, leaving 8 bases between them. Here the CDR3 reads CASSLGTASYEQYF. The CDR3 coding sequence is TGCGCCAGCAGCTTGGGGACAGCATCCTACGAGCAGTACTTC.

V is TRBV7-9 and J is TRBJ2-1, with 11 bases matching TRBD2. V shed 3 bases and J 3 bases; nucleotides not matched to a gene: 1. CDR3 length: 15 residues. From germline, CDR1 is SEHNR and CDR2 FQNEAQ (reference sequence). CDR3 sequence: CASSFSGGDYNEQFF. In DNA, the CDR3 is TGTGCCAGCAGCTTTAGCGGGGGGGACTACAATGAGCAGTTCTTC.

The CDR3 DNA sequence: TGTGCCAGCAGCCTCCGAGGGACAGGGGTCTCACCCCTCCACTTT. It yields the protein CASSLRGTGVSPLHF. This chain connects TRBV11-2 to TRBJ1-6; 10 positions match TRBD1. V lost 5 bases to trimming and J lost 10 bases; unmatched junction nucleotides: 8. CDR1 is SGHAT and CDR2 is FQNNGV in the germline V gene. The CDR3 has 15 amino acids.

J is TRBJ2-7 and V is TRBV5-4; 7 bases fit TRBD2. Germline-derived CDR1 and CDR2 are SGHNT and YYREEE (reference sequence). Trimming removed 4 bases from V and 5 bases from J; junction bases left unmatched: 12. The CDR3 runs to 15 residues. The CDR3 sequence: CASSNKRGEVDEQYF. The CDR3 nucleotides are TGTGCCAGCAGCAACAAACGGGGGGAGGTCGACGAGCAGTACTTC.

The chain joins TRBV5-4 to TRBJ2-1; D is undetermined. The CDR3 has 15 residues. V was clipped by 0 bases and J by 1 base, with 8 bases between them. In germline, CDR1 is SGHNT, CDR2 YYREEE (reference sequence). The CDR3 sequence: CASSLEWSSYNEQFF. Here the CDR3 DNA reads TGTGCCAGCAGCTTGGAGTGGAGTTCCTACAATGAGCAGTTCTTC.

The chain links TRBV19 to TRBJ1-5, with 7 bases matching TRBD1. There are 15 residues in the CDR3. V trimming: 4 bases; J trimming: 2 bases; junction bases outside the gene matches: 5. In germline, CDR1 is LNHDA, CDR2 SQIVND (reference sequence). CDR3 residues: CASSTDRIRNQPQHF. CDR3 coding DNA: TGTGCCAGTAGTACGGACAGGATTCGCAATCAGCCCCAGCATTTT.

This clone was detected a few times. The genes are TRBV9 and TRBJ2-1, with 12 bases lining up with TRBD2. Per germline, CDR1 SGDLS and CDR2 YYNGEE. The CDR3 sequence is 18 residues long. With 4 bases clipped from V and 4 bases from J, the junction kept 12 bases outside the gene matches. CDR3 DNA: TGTGCCAGCAGCCCGAGCACCCCAGGACTAGCGGGGTACAATGAGCAGTTCTTC. It yields the protein CASSPSTPGLAGYNEQFF. Full variable domain (outside the CDR3, taken from reference TRBV9 and TRBJ2-1): DSGVTQTPKHLITATGQRVTLRCSPRSGDLSVYWYQQSLDQGLQFLIQYYNGEERAKGNILERFSAQQFPDLHSELNLSSLELGDSALYFCASSPSTPGLAGYNEQFFGPGTRLTVL.

V gene TRBV6-6 combines with J gene TRBJ1-6, with D maybe TRBD1 (5 bases). This CDR3 comprises 13 residues. Germline values: CDR1 MNHNY, CDR2 SVGAGI (reference sequence). Trimming shortened V by 6 bases and J by 7 bases, and 10 bases separated the two germline ends. The DNA of the CDR3 is TGTGCCAGCAGCCCGGGACTGAATTCACCCCTCCACTTT. It yields the protein CASSPGLNSPLHF.

A few counts support this clone. The rearrangement links TRBV10-1 to TRBJ1-1; the D is unclear. Germline-derived CDR1 and CDR2 are WNHNN and SYGVQD (reference sequence). Trimming removed 3 bases at V and 12 bases at J, with 11 bases between. The CDR3 has 11 amino acids. CDR3 protein: CASSEGGFSFF. The CDR3, as DNA: TGCGCCAGCAGTGAAGGCGGATTCTCTTTCTTT.

The chain joins TRBV27 to TRBJ1-1; D may be TRBD1 (6 bases). Germline CDR1 reads MNHEY; CDR2 reads SMNVEV (reference sequence). The CDR3 runs 13 residues. The germline V and J ends were trimmed by 6 bases and 1 base, with 9 bases remaining between them. CDR3 DNA: TGTGCCAGCAGGACAGGATGGAACACTGAAGCTTTCTTT. Amino acids: CASRTGWNTEAFF.

The chain combines TRBV4-3 with TRBJ1-2; no clear D. Trimming stripped 1 base from V and 1 base from J, with 7 bases between. Germline CDR1 and CDR2: LGHNA and YSLEER. The CDR3 contains 14 residues. The DNA for the CDR3 is TGCGCCAGCAGCCAAGGGCGGGATAACTATGGCTACACCTTC. Translating gives CASSQGRDNYGYTF.

This clone was recorded only once. The V and J genes are TRBV2 and TRBJ2-1; possibly TRBD1 for D (5 bases). CDR1 is SNHLY, CDR2 FYNNEI, per germline. The V end was cut by 4 bases, the J end by 5 bases, with 9 bases between. The CDR3 has 13 amino acids. CDR3 sequence: CASSGTTHNEQFF. The CDR3, as DNA: TGTGCCAGCAGTGGGACAACTCACAATGAGCAGTTCTTC.

The J gene is TRBJ2-7, the V gene TRBV6-1, with TRBD1 matching 9 bases. V dropped 3 bases and J dropped 4; count of bases not matched to a gene: 7. Germline lookup yields CDR1 MNHNS and CDR2 SASEGT. The CDR3 contains 15 residues. CDR3 in DNA: TGTGCCAGCAGTGACCCCCGGGACAGGGAGTACGAGCAGTACTTC. This translates into CASSDPRDREYEQYF.